Included here is one T cell receptor (beta chain) sequence, with context. This sample stems from a study of response to subunit inactivated influenza vaccine. The V end was cut by 4 bases, the J end by 3 bases, with 10 bases between. This CDR3 spans 14 amino acids. TCRdb re-analysed the RT-PCR reads in MiXCR, keeping a single row per CDR3 protein. The sample includes some 570,000 distinct CDR3 sequences, around 11% of them seen just once. This sample was shared with a second study, whose subject was T cells expressing NK-cell markers. From that study: TCR beta cDNA was made by 5'RACE template switching with UMIs. The eight sequenced donors comprised seven who were HCMV-seropositive and one who was seronegative. For about six donors, the dominant NKG2C+ clonotypes made up roughly 1.0-7.5% of their CD8+ T cells. Several donors likewise had their CD3+CD56-NKG2C+ fraction led by these clonotypes. HCMV specificity was not established for the expanded NKG2C+ T cell clones.

The specimen was PBMCs from blood, collected on the day of vaccination. The sequence was collected from a man aged 50 to 60 who received an inactivated influenza vaccine. V and J are TRBV12-3 or TRBV12-4 and TRBJ2-1, with D maybe TRBD1 (6 bases). The CDR3 DNA sequence: TGTGCCAGCAGTTATGGACAGCTCTACAATGAGCAGTTCTTC. Translating gives CASSYGQLYNEQFF.